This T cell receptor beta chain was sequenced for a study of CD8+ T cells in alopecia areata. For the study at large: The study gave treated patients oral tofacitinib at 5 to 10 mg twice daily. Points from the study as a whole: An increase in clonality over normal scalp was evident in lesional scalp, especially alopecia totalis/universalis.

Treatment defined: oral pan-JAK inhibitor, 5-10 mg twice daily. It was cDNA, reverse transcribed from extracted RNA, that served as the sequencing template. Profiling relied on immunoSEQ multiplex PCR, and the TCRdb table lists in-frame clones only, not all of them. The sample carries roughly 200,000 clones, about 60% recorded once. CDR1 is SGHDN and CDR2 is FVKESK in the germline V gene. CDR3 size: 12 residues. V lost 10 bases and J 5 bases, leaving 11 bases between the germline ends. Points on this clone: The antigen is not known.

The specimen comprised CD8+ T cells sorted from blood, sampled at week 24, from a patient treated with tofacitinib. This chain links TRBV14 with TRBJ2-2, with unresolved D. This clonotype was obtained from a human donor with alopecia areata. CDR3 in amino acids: CAIVGRTGELFF. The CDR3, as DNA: TGTGCCATCGTAGGACGTACCGGGGAGCTGTTTTTT. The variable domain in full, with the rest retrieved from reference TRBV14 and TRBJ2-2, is EAGVTQFPSHSVIEKGQTVTLRCDPISGHDNLYWYRRVMGKEIKFLLHFVKESKQDESGMPNNRFLAERTGGTYSTLKVQPAELEDSGVYFCAIVGRTGELFFGEGSRLTVL.